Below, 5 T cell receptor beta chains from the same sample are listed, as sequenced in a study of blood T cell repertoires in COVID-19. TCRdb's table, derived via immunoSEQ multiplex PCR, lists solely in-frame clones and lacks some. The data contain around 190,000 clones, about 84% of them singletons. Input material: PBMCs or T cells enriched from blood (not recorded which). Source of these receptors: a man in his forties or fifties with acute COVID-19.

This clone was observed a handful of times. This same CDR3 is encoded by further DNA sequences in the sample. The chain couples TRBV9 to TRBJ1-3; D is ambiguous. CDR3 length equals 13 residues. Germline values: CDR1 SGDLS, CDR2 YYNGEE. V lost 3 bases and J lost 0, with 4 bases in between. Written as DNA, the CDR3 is TGTGCCAGCAGCGACAGCTCTGGAAACACCATATATTTT. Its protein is CASSDSSGNTIYF.

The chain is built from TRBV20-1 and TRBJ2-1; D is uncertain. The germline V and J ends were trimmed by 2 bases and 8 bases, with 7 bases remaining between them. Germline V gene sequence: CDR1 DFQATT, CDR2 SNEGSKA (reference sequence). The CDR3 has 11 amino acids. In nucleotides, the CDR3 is TGCAGTGCTAGACCCAGTTATGAGCAGTTCTTC. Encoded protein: CSARPSYEQFF.

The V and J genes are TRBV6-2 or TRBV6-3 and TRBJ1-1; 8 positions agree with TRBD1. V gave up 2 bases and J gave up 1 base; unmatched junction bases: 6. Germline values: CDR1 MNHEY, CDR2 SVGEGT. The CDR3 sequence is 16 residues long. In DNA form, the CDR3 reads TGTGCCAGCAGTTACGGACGTGGACAGGGGAACACTGAAGCTTTCTTT. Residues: CASSYGRGQGNTEAFF.

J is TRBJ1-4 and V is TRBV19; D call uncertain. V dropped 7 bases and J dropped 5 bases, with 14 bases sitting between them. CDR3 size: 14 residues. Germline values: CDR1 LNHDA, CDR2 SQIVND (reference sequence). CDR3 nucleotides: TGTGCCAGTAAGGTCCGGGATTTCAATGAAAAACTGTTTTTT. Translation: CASKVRDFNEKLFF.

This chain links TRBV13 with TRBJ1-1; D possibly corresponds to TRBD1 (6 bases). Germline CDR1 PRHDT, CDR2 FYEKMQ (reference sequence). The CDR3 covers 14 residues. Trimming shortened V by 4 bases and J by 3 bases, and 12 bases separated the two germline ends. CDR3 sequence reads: CASSSYREYTEAFF. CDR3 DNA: TGTGCCAGCAGCTCCTACAGGGAATACACTGAAGCTTTCTTT.